A selection of T cell receptor beta chains follows, all from one sample in a study of T cell clones after liver transplantation. Measured with immunoSEQ multiplex PCR; TCRdb has only the in-frame clones, and not every one. The table includes about 99,000 clones, approximately 78% detected once. The sample was CD4+ T cells from blood, taken before liver transplant. All receptors derive from a human donor who received a liver transplant. CDR3s include the opening cysteine and the closing phenylalanine or tryptophan. D genes are given only for firm matches. Size tells how often a clone was seen (once, few, many) or the class of an expanded clone, and some rows leave it out.

>NA|NA|TRBV5-4|TRBJ2-7
TGTGCCAGCAGTCTCACGGGGGTTAACTCCTACGAGCAGTACTTC
CASSLTGVNSYEQYF
>TRBD2|NA|TRBV7-3|TRBJ2-5
TGTGCCAGCAGCTTAACGGGACTACAAGAGACCCAGTACTTC
CASSLTGLQETQYF
>NA|once|TRBV10-3|TRBJ2-7
TGTGCCATCAGTGAGTCGACCAGGGGATACGAGCAGTACTTC
CAISESTRGYEQYF
>TRBD1|few|TRBV28|TRBJ1-6
TGTGCCAGCAGGAGGGACAGGGGTAATTCACCCCTCCACTTT
CASRRDRGNSPLHF
>NA|NA|TRBV18|TRBJ2-7
TGTGCCAGCTCACTGGACGGACTTTACGTGTACTTC
CASSLDGLYVYF
>NA|few|TRBV6-6|TRBJ2-3
TGTGCCAGCACAGGACTGAATACGCAGTATTTT
CASTGLNTQYF
>TRBD2|NA|TRBV19|TRBJ2-1
TGTGCCAGTAGCCCCACTAGCGCCTCCTACAATGAGCAGTTCTTC
CASSPTSASYNEQFF
>NA|NA|TRBV12-5|TRBJ1-4
TGTGCTAGTGGTTTGGTGCAGGGTAGAGAGGAAAAACTGTTTTTT
CASGLVQGREEKLFF
>TRBD2|NA|TRBV10-1|TRBJ2-1
TGCGCCAGCAGCACTAGCGGAGGTAGGAATGAGCAGTTCTTC
CASSTSGGRNEQFF
>TRBD1|NA|TRBV2|TRBJ1-2
TGTGCCAGCAGTGAAGGCTTACGCGTTGCACAGGGGATTGGTGGCTACACCTTC
CASSEGLRVAQGIGGYTF
>NA|NA|TRBV28|TRBJ1-2
TGTGCCAGCAGGGCTACTACTAACTATGGCTACACCTTC
CASRATTNYGYTF
>TRBD1|NA|TRBV7-2|TRBJ1-5
TGTGCCAGCAGCCGATCCCCTCGACAGGGCGGTCAGCCCCAGCATTTT
CASSRSPRQGGQPQHF
>TRBD1|NA|TRBV19|TRBJ1-1
TGTGCCAGTAGCACCTACGGGGCAGGGGGCGATACTGAAGCTTTCTTT
CASSTYGAGGDTEAFF
>TRBD1|NA|TRBV7-8|TRBJ1-4
TGTGCCAGCAGCTCCGGACAGGGGGGGGCTAATGAAAAACTGTTTTTT
CASSSGQGGANEKLFF
>NA|NA|TRBV19|TRBJ2-3
TGTGCCAGTAGCCCCGGGACACAAATTTCACCAGATACGCAGTATTTT
CASSPGTQISPDTQYF
>TRBD2|once|TRBV7-8|TRBJ2-7
TGTGCCAGCAGCCCCCGGGAAGCGGGGATCTCCTACGAGCAGTACTTC
CASSPREAGISYEQYF
>TRBD2|NA|TRBV19|TRBJ2-1
TGTGCCAGTACAGCCGGGACTAGCGGGAGGGCTGAGCAGTTCTTC
CASTAGTSGRAEQFF
>TRBD1|NA|TRBV11-2|TRBJ1-5
TGTGCCAGCAGCCCGAAGACAGGGAGCAATCAGCCCCAGCATTTT
CASSPKTGSNQPQHF
>NA|NA|TRBV11-2|TRBJ2-1
TGTGCCAGCAGCTTAGACGGACTAAATTACAATGAGCAGTTCTTC
CASSLDGLNYNEQFF
>NA|NA|TRBV11-2|TRBJ1-1
TGTGCCAGCAGCAAACAGGGGAACACTGAAGCTTTCTTT
CASSKQGNTEAFF
>NA|NA|TRBV11-1|TRBJ1-1
TGTGCCAGCAGCTTAGGTAGGCAGATGAACACTGAAGCTTTCTTT
CASSLGRQMNTEAFF
>TRBD1|NA|TRBV28|TRBJ2-7
TGTGCCAGCAGGGAGGACAGGGGGCCCTCCTACGAGCAGTACTTC
CASREDRGPSYEQYF
>TRBD1|once|TRBV18|TRBJ2-1
TGTGCCAGCTCAGTGCAGCAAGGACAGGGAAGGAACAATGAGCAGTTCTTC
CASSVQQGQGRNNEQFF
>TRBD1|NA|TRBV27|TRBJ1-2
TGTGCCAGCACCTCCTTCGGGACAGGGGGCGTTCGCTATGGCTACACCTTC
CASTSFGTGGVRYGYTF
>NA|NA|TRBV2|TRBJ1-1
TGTGCCAGCAGGAAAAACAGGGTGAACACTGAAGCTTTCTTT
CASRKNRVNTEAFF
>NA|NA|TRBV5-4|TRBJ1-6
TGTGCCAGCAGCGCAACCCTACCGGGGGCAAATTCACCCCTCCACTTT
CASSATLPGANSPLHF
>NA|NA|TRBV7-2|TRBJ2-1
TGTGCCAGCAGCTTACGACGGGAGCGGGAGCAGTTCTTC
CASSLRREREQFF
>TRBD2|NA|TRBV27|TRBJ2-1
TGTGCCAGCATAAGCGGGAGGGTAAATGAGCAGTTCTTC
CASISGRVNEQFF
>TRBD2|NA|TRBV7-2|TRBJ2-5
TGTGCCAGCAGCGCAATGGGAGCGGGGATTCTCGAGACCCAGTACTTC
CASSAMGAGILETQYF
>TRBD1|NA|TRBV9|TRBJ1-3
TGTGCCAGCAGCGTAACTTCCGGGACAGGGGCTGGAAACACCATATATTTT
CASSVTSGTGAGNTIYF
>TRBD1|NA|TRBV2|TRBJ1-2
TGTGCCAGCATCAACGCCCGGGACAGGGGTGGCTACACCTTC
CASINARDRGGYTF
>NA|NA|TRBV7-3|TRBJ1-1
TGTGCCAGCAGCCCTACTCGGGGGGTCGACACTGAAGCTTTCTTT
CASSPTRGVDTEAFF
>TRBD1|NA|TRBV6-1|TRBJ2-6
TGTGCCAGCAGTGAAGACGACAGGGGTCGTGGGGCCAACGTCCTGACTTTC
CASSEDDRGRGANVLTF
>TRBD1|few|TRBV4-3|TRBJ2-6
TGCGCCAGCAGCCGGGGACAGGGTGCGGCTGGGGCCAACGTCCTGACTTTC
CASSRGQGAAGANVLTF
>NA|NA|TRBV29-1|TRBJ1-1
TGCAGCGTTGATGAGGGGGGGAACACTGAAGCTTTCTTT
CSVDEGGNTEAFF
>TRBD1|NA|TRBV11-1|TRBJ1-1
TGTGCCAGCAGCCGCGGACAGGACACTGAAGCTTTCTTT
CASSRGQDTEAFF
>NA|NA|TRBV27|TRBJ1-4
TGTGCCAGCAGTTCGGCCGGGGTTACTAATGAAAAACTGTTTTTT
CASSSAGVTNEKLFF
>TRBD2|once|TRBV9|TRBJ2-1
TGTGCCAGCAGCGCTCTAGCGGCCTCCTACAATGAGCAGTTCTTC
CASSALAASYNEQFF
>NA|NA|TRBV5-1|TRBJ1-3
TGCGCCAGCAGCTTGGCCCCCGCCAGCCCCTCTGGAAACACCATATATTTT
CASSLAPASPSGNTIYF
>NA|few|TRBV7-2|TRBJ2-7
TGTGCCAGCCACAACGCCCCGGTCCCTCACGAGCAGTACTTC
CASHNAPVPHEQYF
>TRBD1|once|TRBV5-1|TRBJ2-7
TGCGCCAGCAGCCCCCAACAGGGGGGAAGCTCCTACGAGCAGTACTTC
CASSPQQGGSSYEQYF